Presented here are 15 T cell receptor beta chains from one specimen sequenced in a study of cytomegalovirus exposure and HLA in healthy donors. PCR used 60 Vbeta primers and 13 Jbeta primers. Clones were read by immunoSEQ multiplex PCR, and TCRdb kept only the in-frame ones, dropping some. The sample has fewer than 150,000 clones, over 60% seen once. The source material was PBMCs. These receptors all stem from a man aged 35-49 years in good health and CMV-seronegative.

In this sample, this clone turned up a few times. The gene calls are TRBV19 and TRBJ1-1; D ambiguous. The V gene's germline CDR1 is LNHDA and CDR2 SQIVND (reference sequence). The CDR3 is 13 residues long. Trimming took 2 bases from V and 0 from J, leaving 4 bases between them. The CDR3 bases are TGTGCCAGTAGTATATCAGTGAACACTGAAGCTTTCTTT. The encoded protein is CASSISVNTEAFF. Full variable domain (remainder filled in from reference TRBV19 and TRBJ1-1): DGGITQSPKYLFRKEGQNVTLSCEQNLNHDAMYWYRQDPGQGLRLIYYSQIVNDFQKGDIAEGYSVSREKKESFPLTVTSAQKNPTAFYLCASSISVNTEAFFGQGTRLTVV.

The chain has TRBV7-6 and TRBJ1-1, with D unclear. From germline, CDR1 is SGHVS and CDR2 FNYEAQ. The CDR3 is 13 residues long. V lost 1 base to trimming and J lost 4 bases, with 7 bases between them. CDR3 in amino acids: CASSLGGPTEAFF. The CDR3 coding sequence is TGTGCCAGCAGCTTAGGAGGCCCCACTGAAGCTTTCTTT.

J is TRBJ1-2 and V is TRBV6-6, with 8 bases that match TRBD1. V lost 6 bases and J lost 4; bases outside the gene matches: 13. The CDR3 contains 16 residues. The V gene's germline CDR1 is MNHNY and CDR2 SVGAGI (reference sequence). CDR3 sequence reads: CASRTGRDRSGYGYTF. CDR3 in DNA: TGTGCCAGCAGGACTGGAAGGGACAGGTCGGGCTATGGCTACACCTTC.

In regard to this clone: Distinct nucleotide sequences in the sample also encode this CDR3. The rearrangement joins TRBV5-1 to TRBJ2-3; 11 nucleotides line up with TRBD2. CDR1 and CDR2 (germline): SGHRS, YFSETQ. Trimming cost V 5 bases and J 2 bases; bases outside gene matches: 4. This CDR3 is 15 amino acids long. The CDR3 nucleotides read TGCGCCAGCAGTGGGACTAGCGGATACACAGATACGCAGTATTTT. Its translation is CASSGTSGYTDTQYF. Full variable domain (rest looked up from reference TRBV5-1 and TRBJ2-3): KAGVTQTPRYLIKTRGQQVTLSCSPISGHRSVSWYQQTPGQGLQFLFEYFSETQRNKGNFPGRFSGRQFSNSRSEMNVSTLELGDSALYLCASSGTSGYTDTQYFGPGTRLTVL.

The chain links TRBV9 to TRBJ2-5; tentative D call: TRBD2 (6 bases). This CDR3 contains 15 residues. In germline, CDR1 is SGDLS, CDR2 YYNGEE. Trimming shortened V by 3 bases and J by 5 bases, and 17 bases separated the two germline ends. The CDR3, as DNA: TGTGCCAGCAGCGGCAGTGGGCAAGGGAGGGAGACCCAGTACTTC. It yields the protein CASSGSGQGRETQYF. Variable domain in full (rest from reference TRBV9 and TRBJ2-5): DSGVTQTPKHLITATGQRVTLRCSPRSGDLSVYWYQQSLDQGLQFLIQYYNGEERAKGNILERFSAQQFPDLHSELNLSSLELGDSALYFCASSGSGQGRETQYFGPGTRLLVL.

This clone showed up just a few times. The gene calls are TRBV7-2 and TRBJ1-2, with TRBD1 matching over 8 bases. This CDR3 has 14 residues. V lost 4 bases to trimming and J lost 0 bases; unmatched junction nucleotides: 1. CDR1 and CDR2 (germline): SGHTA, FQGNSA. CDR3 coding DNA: TGTGCCAGCAGCTCGACAGGGGCTAACTATGGCTACACCTTC. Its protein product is CASSSTGANYGYTF.

This CDR3 is CASSFGGPANTEAFF. The CDR3 coding sequence is TGTGCCAGCAGTTTCGGCGGGCCCGCGAACACTGAAGCTTTCTTT. V is TRBV27 and J is TRBJ1-1; D unresolved. The CDR3 is 15 residues long. The germline gives CDR1 MNHEY, CDR2 SMNVEV (reference sequence). V lost 3 bases to trimming and J lost 1 base, with 12 bases between them.

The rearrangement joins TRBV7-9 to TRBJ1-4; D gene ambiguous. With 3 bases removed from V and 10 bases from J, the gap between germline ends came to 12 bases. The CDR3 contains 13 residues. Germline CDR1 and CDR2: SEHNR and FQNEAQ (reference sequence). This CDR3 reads CASSLGGPGKLFF. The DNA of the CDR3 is TGTGCCAGCAGCTTGGGAGGGCCGGGAAAACTGTTTTTT.

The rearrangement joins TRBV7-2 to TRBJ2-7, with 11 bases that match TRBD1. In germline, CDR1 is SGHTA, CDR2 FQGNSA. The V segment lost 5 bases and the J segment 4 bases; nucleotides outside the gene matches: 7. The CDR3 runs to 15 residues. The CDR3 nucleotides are TGTGCCAGCAGCGCCGGACAGGGGGCGGTTTACGAGCAGTACTTC. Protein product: CASSAGQGAVYEQYF.

CDR3 residues: CASSLVAGGYNEQFF. As DNA, the CDR3 is TGTGCCAGCAGCTTGGTGGCAGGGGGGTACAATGAGCAGTTCTTC. The chain is built from TRBV5-6 and TRBJ2-1; TRBD1 might be the D (7 bases). Germline loops: CDR1 SGHDT, CDR2 YYEEEE. The CDR3 is made up of 15 amino acids. V lost 0 bases and J 4 bases, leaving 11 bases between the germline ends.

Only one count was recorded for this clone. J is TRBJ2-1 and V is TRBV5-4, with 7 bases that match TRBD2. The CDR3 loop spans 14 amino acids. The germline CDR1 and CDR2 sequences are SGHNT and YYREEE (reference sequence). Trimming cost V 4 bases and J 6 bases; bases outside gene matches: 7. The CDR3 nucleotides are TGTGCCAGCAGCCCCCCCCGCGGGAGCAATGAGCAGTTCTTC. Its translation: CASSPPRGSNEQFF.

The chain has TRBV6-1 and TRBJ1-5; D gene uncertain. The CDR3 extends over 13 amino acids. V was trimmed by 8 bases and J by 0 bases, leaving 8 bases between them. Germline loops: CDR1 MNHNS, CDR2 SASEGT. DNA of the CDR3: TGTGCCAGCCAACAGTATAGCAATCAGCCCCAGCATTTT. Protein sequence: CASQQYSNQPQHF.

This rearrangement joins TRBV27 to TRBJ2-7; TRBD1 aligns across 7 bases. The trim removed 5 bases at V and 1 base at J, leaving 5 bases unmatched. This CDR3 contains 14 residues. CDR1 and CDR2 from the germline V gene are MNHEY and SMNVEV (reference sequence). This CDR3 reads CASSPETGSYEQYF. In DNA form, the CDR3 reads TGTGCCAGCAGTCCAGAGACAGGGTCCTACGAGCAGTACTTC.

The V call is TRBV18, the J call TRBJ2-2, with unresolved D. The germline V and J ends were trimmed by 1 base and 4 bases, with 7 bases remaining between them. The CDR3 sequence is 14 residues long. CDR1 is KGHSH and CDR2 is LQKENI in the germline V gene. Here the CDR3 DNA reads TGTGCCAGCTCACCACGAGATATCACCGGGGAGCTGTTTTTT. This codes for CASSPRDITGELFF.

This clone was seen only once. CDR3 region: CASTPSVRWSSYEQYF. CDR3 DNA sequence: TGTGCCAGTACCCCGTCGGTGCGTTGGAGCTCCTACGAGCAGTACTTC. This sequence joins TRBV19 and TRBJ2-7; D not certain. Trimming took 7 bases from V and 0 from J, leaving 19 bases between them. The CDR3 is 16 amino acids. Germline CDR1 LNHDA, CDR2 SQIVND (reference sequence).